The present T cell receptor (beta chain) was sequenced within a study of blood T cell repertoires in COVID-19. This clone was recorded once. This table comes from immunoSEQ multiplex PCR, and its TCRdb copy is limited to in-frame clones, with some not included. Of some 250,000 clones listed, roughly 80% are singletons. This CDR3 region has 16 residues. Germline V gives CDR1 SGHVS, CDR2 FNYEAQ. V dropped 1 base and J dropped 6; count of bases not matched to a gene: 6. The source material was peripheral blood. This TCR was sampled from a man between 60 and 75 years old with acute or convalescent COVID-19. The V call is TRBV7-6, the J call TRBJ1-6; TRBD1 aligns across 7 bases. The CDR3 is CASSLGQGRINSPLHF. CDR3 nucleotide sequence: TGTGCCAGCAGCTTAGGACAGGGCCGCATTAATTCACCCCTCCACTTT.